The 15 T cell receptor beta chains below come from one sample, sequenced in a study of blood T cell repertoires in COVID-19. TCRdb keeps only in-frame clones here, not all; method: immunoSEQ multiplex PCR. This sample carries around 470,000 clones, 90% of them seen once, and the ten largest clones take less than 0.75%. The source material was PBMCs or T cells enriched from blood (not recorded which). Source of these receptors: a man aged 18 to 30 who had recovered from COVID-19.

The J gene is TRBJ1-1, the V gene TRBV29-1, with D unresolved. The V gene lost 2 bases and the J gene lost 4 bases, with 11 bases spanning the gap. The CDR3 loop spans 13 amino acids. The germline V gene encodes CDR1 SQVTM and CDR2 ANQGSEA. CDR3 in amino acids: CSVEFGVGTEAFF. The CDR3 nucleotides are TGCAGCGTTGAATTCGGGGTAGGCACTGAAGCTTTCTTT.

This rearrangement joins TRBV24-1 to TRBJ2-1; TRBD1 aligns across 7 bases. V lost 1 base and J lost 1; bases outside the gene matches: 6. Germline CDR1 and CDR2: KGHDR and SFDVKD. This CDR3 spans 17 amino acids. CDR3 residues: CATSDFSPRGSYNEQFF. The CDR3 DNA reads TGTGCCACCAGTGATTTCTCCCCCAGGGGGTCCTACAATGAGCAGTTCTTC.

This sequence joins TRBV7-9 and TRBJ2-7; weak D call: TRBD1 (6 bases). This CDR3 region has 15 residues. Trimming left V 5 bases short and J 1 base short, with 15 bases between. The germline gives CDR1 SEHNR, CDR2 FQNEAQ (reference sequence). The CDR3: CASSQGSGPSYEQYF. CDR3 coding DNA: TGTGCCAGCAGCCAGGGGTCCGGTCCGTCCTACGAGCAGTACTTC.

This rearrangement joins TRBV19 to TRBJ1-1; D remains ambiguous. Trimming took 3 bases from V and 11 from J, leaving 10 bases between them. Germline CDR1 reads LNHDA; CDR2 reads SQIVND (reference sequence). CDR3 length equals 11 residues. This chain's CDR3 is CASSIHRGAFF. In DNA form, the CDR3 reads TGTGCCAGTAGTATTCACAGAGGGGCTTTCTTT.

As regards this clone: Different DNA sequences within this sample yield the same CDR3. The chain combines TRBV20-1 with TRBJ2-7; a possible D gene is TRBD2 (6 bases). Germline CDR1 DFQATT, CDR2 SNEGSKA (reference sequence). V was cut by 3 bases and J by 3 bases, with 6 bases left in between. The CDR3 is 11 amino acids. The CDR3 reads CSASGSYEQYF. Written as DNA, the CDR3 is TGCAGTGCTAGCGGGAGCTACGAGCAGTACTTC.

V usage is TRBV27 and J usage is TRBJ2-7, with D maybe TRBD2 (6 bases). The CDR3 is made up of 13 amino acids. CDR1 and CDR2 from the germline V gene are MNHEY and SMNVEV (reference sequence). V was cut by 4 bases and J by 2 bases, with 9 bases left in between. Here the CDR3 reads CASSSGSPYEQYF. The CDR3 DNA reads TGTGCCAGCAGTTCCGGGAGTCCCTACGAGCAGTACTTC.

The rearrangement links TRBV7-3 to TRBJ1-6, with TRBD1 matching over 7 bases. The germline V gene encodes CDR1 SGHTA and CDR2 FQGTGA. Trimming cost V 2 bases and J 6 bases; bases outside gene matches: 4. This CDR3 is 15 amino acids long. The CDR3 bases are TGTGCCAGCAGCTTACAGGGGGTTGGTAATTCACCCCTCCACTTT. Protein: CASSLQGVGNSPLHF. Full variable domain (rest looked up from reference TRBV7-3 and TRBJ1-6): GAGVSQTPSNKVTEKGKYVELRCDPISGHTALYWYRQSLGQGPEFLIYFQGTGAADDSGLPNDRFFAVRPEGSVSTLKIQRTERGDSAVYLCASSLQGVGNSPLHFGNGTRLTVT.

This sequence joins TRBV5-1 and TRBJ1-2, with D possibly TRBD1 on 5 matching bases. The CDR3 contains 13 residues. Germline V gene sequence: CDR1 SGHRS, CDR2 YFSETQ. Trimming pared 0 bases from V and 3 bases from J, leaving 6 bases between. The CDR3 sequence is CASSLAQDYGYTF. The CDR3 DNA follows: TGCGCCAGCAGCTTGGCACAGGACTATGGCTACACCTTC.

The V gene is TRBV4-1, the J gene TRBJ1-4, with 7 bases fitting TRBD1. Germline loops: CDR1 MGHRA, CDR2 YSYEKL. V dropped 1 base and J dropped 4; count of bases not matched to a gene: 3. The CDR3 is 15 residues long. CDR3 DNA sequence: TGCGCCAGCAGCCAAGCCGGGACAGTTAATGAAAAACTGTTTTTT. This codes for CASSQAGTVNEKLFF.

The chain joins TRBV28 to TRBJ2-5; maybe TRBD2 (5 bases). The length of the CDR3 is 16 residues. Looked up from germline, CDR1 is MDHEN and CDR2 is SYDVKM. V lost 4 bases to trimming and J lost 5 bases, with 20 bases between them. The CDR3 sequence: CASSSIGSDLRETQYF. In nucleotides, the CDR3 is TGTGCCAGCAGTTCTATAGGGAGCGACCTGCGGGAGACCCAGTACTTC.

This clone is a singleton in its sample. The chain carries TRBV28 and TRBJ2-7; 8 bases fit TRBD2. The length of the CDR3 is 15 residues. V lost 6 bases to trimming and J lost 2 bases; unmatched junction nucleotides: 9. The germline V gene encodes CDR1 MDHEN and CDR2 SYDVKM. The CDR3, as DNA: TGTGCCAGCAGCCTCCCGACTAGCGCGGCCTACGAGCAGTACTTC. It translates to CASSLPTSAAYEQYF.

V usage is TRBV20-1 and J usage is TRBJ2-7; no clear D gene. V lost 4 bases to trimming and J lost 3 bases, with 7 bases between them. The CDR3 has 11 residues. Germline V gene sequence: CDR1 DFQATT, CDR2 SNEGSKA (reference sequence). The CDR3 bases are TGCAGTGCTACCTGGAGCTACGAGCAGTACTTC. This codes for CSATWSYEQYF.

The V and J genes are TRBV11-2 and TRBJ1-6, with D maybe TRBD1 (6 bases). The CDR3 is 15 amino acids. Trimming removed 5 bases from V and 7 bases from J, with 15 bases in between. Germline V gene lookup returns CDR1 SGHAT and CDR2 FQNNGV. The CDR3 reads CASSPQGNGNSPLHF. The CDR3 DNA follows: TGTGCCAGCAGCCCACAGGGAAACGGGAATTCACCCCTCCACTTT.

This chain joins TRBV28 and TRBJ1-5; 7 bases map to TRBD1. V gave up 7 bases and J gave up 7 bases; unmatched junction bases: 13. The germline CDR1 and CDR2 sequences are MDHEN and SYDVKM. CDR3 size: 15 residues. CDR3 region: CASNPYDRDVQPQHF. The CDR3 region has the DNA TGTGCCAGCAACCCGTACGACAGGGACGTGCAGCCCCAGCATTTT.

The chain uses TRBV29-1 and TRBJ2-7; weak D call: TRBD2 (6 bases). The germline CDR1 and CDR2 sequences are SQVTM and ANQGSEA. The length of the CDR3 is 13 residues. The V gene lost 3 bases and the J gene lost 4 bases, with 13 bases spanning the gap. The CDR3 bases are TGCAGCGTTGAGGGGGGATGGGCGTACGAGCAGTACTTC. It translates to CSVEGGWAYEQYF.